This TCR beta chain was documented in a study of blood T cell repertoires in COVID-19. Across the whole study: The analysed material was cDNA or gDNA that came from T cells, B-cell-depleted T cells, or PBMCs.

The repertoire was sequenced with immunoSEQ multiplex PCR; TCRdb's copy has only in-frame clones and lacks some. The data contain more than 300,000 clones, about nine tenths of them seen just once; the ten biggest clones take up around 0.94%. The sequence was collected from a woman aged 35 to 49 who had been exposed to COVID-19. Sequenced sample: PBMCs or T cells enriched from blood (not recorded which).

The CDR3 loop is CASIPQRGTGLGNTIYF. The CDR3 DNA is TGTGCCAGCATCCCTCAACGTGGGACAGGGCTAGGAAACACCATATATTTT. V and J are TRBV28 and TRBJ1-3, with TRBD1 matching over 9 bases. Germline V gene data show CDR1 as MDHEN and CDR2 as SYDVKM. The trim removed 7 bases at V and 4 bases at J, leaving 14 bases unmatched. This CDR3 has 17 amino acids.